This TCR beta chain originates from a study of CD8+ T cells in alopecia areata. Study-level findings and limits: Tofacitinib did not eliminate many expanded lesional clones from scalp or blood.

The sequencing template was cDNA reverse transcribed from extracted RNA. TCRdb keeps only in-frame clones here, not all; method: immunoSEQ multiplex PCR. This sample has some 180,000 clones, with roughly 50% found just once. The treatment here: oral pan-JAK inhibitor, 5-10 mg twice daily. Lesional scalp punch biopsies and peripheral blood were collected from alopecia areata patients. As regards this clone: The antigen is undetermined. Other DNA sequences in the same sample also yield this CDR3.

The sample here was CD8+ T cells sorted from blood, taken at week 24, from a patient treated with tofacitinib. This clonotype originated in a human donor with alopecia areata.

In nucleotides, the CDR3 is TGCAGCGTTACAACCTACAATGAGCAGTTCTTC. It encodes CSVTTYNEQFF. The chain carries TRBV29-1 and TRBJ2-1, with D unresolved. This CDR3 has 11 residues. Between the trimmed V and J ends, which lost 5 bases and 2 bases, there was a span of 4 bases. Per germline, CDR1 SQVTM and CDR2 ANQGSEA.